The source of this T cell receptor (beta chain) is a study of STAT5B mutations in CD4+ large granular lymphocyte leukemia. Study in general: Among healthy controls, a particular HLA allele went with more CDR3 'QG' motifs.

The CDR3 consists of 16 residues. The junction had 14 bases not matched to a gene; V was cut back by 5 bases and J by 5 bases. Germline CDR1 LNHNV, CDR2 YYDKDF (reference sequence). Some clones are missing from TCRdb's copy, which holds only in-frame ones; the method was immunoSEQ multiplex PCR. The repertoire consists of 37,000 or so clones, with approximately 84% occurring once and the leading ten covering 0.3% to 0.35%. The TCR was taken from a human donor in good health. Sequencing was performed on CD4+ T cells from blood buffy coats. V and J are TRBV15 and TRBJ2-7, with TRBD1 matching over 8 bases. The CDR3 here is CATSDPGTGGVDEQYF. Written as DNA, the CDR3 is TGTGCCACCAGCGATCCCGGGACAGGAGGGGTGGACGAGCAGTACTTC.